The present T cell receptor (beta chain) was sequenced within a study of T cell repertoires in cytomegalovirus infection (dated by TCRdb to the late 2010s). As for the study more broadly: The peptide stimulations were aimed at well-studied HLA-B-restricted epitopes as well as recently identified HLA-C-restricted CMV epitopes, whose presentation resists viral immunomodulation. Because public TCR beta signatures pointed to carriage of CMV infection together with the matching HLA type, the HLA type of each donor mattered for the analysis.

Beyond this particular receptor, the publication reports: In both this cohort and an independent cohort of under 450 donors, the cumulative frequency of public TCR beta family members distinguished carriers of CMV infection plus the relevant HLA type. The ex vivo response was dominated by HLA-C-restricted CMV-specific TCR beta clonotypes, and the single most frequent clonotype in two of eight donors was supplied by these HLA-C-restricted clonotypes.

This clonotype was seen a few times. The antigen this receptor binds is unknown. No qualities accompany the bases; no much larger clone lies one base away. Instrument used: Illumina HiSeq 1500. Clones were called with MiXCR by TCRdb after fastp trimmed the public reads at Q25, and only in-frame beta chains were retained. Duplicate CDR3 protein sequences are folded into a single record with the most common DNA and genes. The table for this sample lists 800,000 to 950,000 distinct CDR3 sequences; roughly 33% of them were counted only once. Approximately 13% of the sample is in the top ten clones. From the germline V gene (reference sequence), CDR1 is SEHNR and CDR2 is FQNEAQ. The CDR3, from cysteine to phenylalanine, totals 15 residues. Only the CDR3 portion is preserved as DNA: 45 bases, with reading frame beginning at the first base. V gives up 2 bases and J gives up 5 bases, and the segment between their germline ends measures 13 bases.

The sample's treatment or condition label is to be understood as: in vitro stimulation with specific CMV peptide epitopes to enrich CMV-specific T cells. Sequencing used cultured CD8+ T cells from PBMCs, obtained from culture after CMV antigen stimulation. The chain is encoded by TRBV7-9 joined to TRBJ2-1; the D gene cannot be named for sure. The source is a human donor in good health (CMV status not recorded). Some clones in this sample may be carry-over from other donors' samples. CDR3 sequence: CASSLSHGLNNEQFF. The DNA sequence is as follows: TGTGCCAGCAGCTTAAGCCACGGGCTGAACAATGAGCAGTTCTTC.